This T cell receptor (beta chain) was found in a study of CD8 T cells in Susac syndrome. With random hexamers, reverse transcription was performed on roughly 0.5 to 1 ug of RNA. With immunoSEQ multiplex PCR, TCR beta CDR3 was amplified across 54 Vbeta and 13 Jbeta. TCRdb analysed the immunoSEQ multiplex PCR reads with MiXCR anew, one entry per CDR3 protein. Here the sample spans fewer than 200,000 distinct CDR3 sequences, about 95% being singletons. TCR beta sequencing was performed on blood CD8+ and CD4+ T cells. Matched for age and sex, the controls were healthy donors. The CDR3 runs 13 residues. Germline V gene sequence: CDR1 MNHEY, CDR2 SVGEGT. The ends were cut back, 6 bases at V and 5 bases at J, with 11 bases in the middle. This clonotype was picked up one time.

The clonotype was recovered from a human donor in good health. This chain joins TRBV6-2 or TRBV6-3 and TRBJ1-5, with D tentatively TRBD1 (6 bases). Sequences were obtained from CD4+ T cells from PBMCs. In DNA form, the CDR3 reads TGTGCCAGCAGCAGGGACATATATCAGCCCCAGCATTTT. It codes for CASSRDIYQPQHF.